The source of this T cell receptor beta chain is a study of T-cell reconstitution after alpha-beta-depleted transplantation in children. Between the trimmed V and J ends, which lost 3 bases and 3 bases, there was a span of 14 bases. Germline V gene data show CDR1 as DFQATT and CDR2 as SNEGSKA (reference sequence). CDR3 length: 14 amino acids. In its sample, this clonotype was seen a few times. Its specificity is unknown. During its preparation, the TCRbeta library received unique molecular identifiers. One entry per CDR3 protein, called by TCRdb with MiXCR from the PCR reads. The top ten clones hold around 9.8% of a sample with a few hundred thousand distinct CDR3 sequences, over 7% of them seen once. Study results and caveats: T-cell counts and diversity at one year post-transplant came mainly from newly produced T cells. There were reportedly several hundred expanded graft clones from which alpha-beta T cells came about two months after transplant.

Here the sequenced sample was peripheral blood, taken 360 days after TCRalphabeta/CD19-depleted stem cell transplant. The rearrangement links TRBV20-1 to TRBJ1-2, with a weak D call TRBD1 (6 bases). This clonotype originated in a female patient aged 2-10 years who had a stem cell transplant for Fanconi anemia, so the T cells may come from the graft donor. CDR3 amino acids: CSARFRGSHYGYTF. As DNA, the CDR3 is TGCAGTGCTAGGTTCAGGGGTTCTCACTATGGCTACACCTTC.